Shown below are 6 T cell receptor beta chains from a single sample sequenced in a study of cytomegalovirus exposure and HLA in healthy donors. PCR primers comprised 60 Vbeta and 13 Jbeta primers. Using immunoSEQ multiplex PCR, the repertoire was profiled, and TCRdb retains in-frame clones only, with some absent. The table includes 160,000 or so clones, less than 90% detected once. The sample comprised PBMCs. Source of these receptors: a male donor in good health and CMV-seropositive.

The CDR3 nucleotides read TGTGCCAGCACCCCTTTCACCTACTCTGGGGCCAACGTCCTGACTTTC. Protein product: CASTPFTYSGANVLTF. The chain combines TRBV7-8 with TRBJ2-6; D not resolved. Trimming pared 7 bases from V and 0 bases from J, leaving 13 bases between. Germline loops: CDR1 SGHVS, CDR2 FQNEAQ. The CDR3 is 16 amino acids.

CDR3 sequence (DNA): TGTGCCAGCAGTCGAGGGCAGGGGGTTTCACCCCTCCACTTT. This codes for CASSRGQGVSPLHF. This chain joins TRBV6-6 and TRBJ1-6; 7 nucleotides match TRBD1. Germline CDR1 is MNHNY and CDR2 is SVGAGI (reference sequence). The CDR3 contains 14 residues. J was trimmed by 9 bases and V by 5 bases; bases with no gene match: 7.

V usage is TRBV5-1 and J usage is TRBJ2-7; no clear D. Germline lookup yields CDR1 SGHRS and CDR2 YFSETQ. The germline V and J ends were trimmed by 0 bases and 2 bases, with 6 bases remaining between them. The CDR3 runs 13 residues. CDR3 sequence (DNA): TGCGCCAGCAGCTTGGACAGTCCCTACGAGCAGTACTTC. Its protein is CASSLDSPYEQYF.

The genes are TRBV5-4 and TRBJ1-6, with 8 bases identical to TRBD1. V dropped 4 bases and J dropped 5; count of bases not matched to a gene: 8. Germline CDR1 and CDR2: SGHNT and YYREEE (reference sequence). This CDR3 comprises 16 residues. The DNA of the CDR3 is TGTGCCAGCAGCAAGTGGGGGGGACAGGATAATTCACCCCTCCACTTT. The encoded protein is CASSKWGGQDNSPLHF.

The chain couples TRBV9 to TRBJ2-5; TRBD2 might be the D (7 bases). The CDR3 is 16 residues long. V lost 0 bases, J lost 3 bases, and 15 bases lay in between. In germline, CDR1 is SGDLS, CDR2 YYNGEE. CDR3 DNA sequence: TGTGCCAGCAGCGTAGCTTTGGGAGGGGGAGAAGAGACCCAGTACTTC. Protein sequence: CASSVALGGGEETQYF.

The rearrangement uses TRBV11-3 and TRBJ2-7, with 10 bases identical to TRBD1. CDR1 is SGHNT and CDR2 is YENEEA in the germline V gene. The CDR3 length is 15 residues. J gave up 2 bases and V 5 bases, and 6 bases lay outside the gene matches. The CDR3 DNA is TGTGCCAGCAGCGCCGGGACAGGGGCTCCCTACGAGCAGTACTTC. Its translation is CASSAGTGAPYEQYF.